This TCR gamma chain was recovered during a study of gamma-delta chains in newborns, infants, children. Study-level background: Innate gammadelta T cells reportedly expand polyclonally right after birth, driven by microbial exposure, per the title.

With 12 bases clipped from V and 11 bases from J, the junction kept 13 bases outside the gene matches. Germline V lookup: CDR1 GITISATS, CDR2 ISYDGTV (reference sequence). The CDR3 covers 10 residues. TCRdb redid the clone calls on the reads with CATT. This sample yields 1,500 to 2,000 gamma-chain clones, of which around 68% are seen a single time; under 30% belongs to the top ten. The source material was blood. The chain employs TRGV9 and TRGJ1 or TRGJ2. TCRdb leaves out the J gene; it was filled in here by matching the DNA to germline. The receptor's source is a child who was a newborn, infant or young child, either healthy, febrile or measles-vaccinated (not recorded which). The CDR3 region has the DNA TGTGCCCACGGCTCCCCCCAGAAACTCTTT. Protein product: CAHGSPQKLF.